The present T cell receptor (beta chain) was sequenced within a study of post-analysis software for immune sequencing data. On the study more broadly: Disease trajectories encompassed relapsing-remitting, secondary progressive and progressive-relapsing multiple sclerosis. Whole-study findings and limits: Patients had higher frequencies than controls of roughly 5 TRBV segments, including TRBV5-6, TRBV5-1 and TRBV20-1. When the samples were clustered directly with F measure, those that had been prepared in the same batch showed strong co-clustering.

From germline, CDR1 is ENHRY and CDR2 SYGVKD. This CDR3 is built from 14 residues. Trimming took off 6 bases at V and 3 bases at J, with 15 bases between the two ends. To note about this clonotype: As yet, its antigen is unknown.

Unique molecular identifiers were present in the TCR beta cDNA libraries. TCRdb recomputed calls from the PCR reads with MiXCR, one row per CDR3 protein. The sample lists about 460,000 distinct CDR3 sequences; less than 45% were seen once. Sequenced material: blood. This clonotype originated in a girl aged 5 to 17 with multiple sclerosis. The chain employs TRBV10-3 and TRBJ2-7; D may match TRBD1 or TRBD2 (5 bases each). The CDR3 DNA is TGTGCCATCAGGCTCGGGACCACCGACTACGAGCAGTACTTC. This gives the protein CAIRLGTTDYEQYF.